The 29 T cell receptor beta chains below were found in one sample sequenced in a study of CD8 T cells in ankylosing spondylitis. Overall study results and limits: Several highly homologous variants formed a TCR beta motif that appeared characteristic of ankylosing spondylitis blood.

Antigen specificity for these receptors is unknown. TCRdb re-derived calls from the 5' RACE reads in MiXCR, one entry per CDR3 protein. The sample records 250,000 to 350,000 distinct CDR3 sequences, around 8% being singletons. Source material: blood, either unsorted or a sorted T cell fraction (not recorded which). These receptors were obtained from a male donor with ankylosing spondylitis.

A few counts support this clonotype. This rearrangement joins TRBV7-2 to TRBJ2-1; no clear D. V lost 2 bases and J 10 bases, leaving 18 bases between the germline ends. The CDR3 is 15 residues long. The germline V gene has CDR1 SGHTA and CDR2 FQGNSA. Written as DNA, the CDR3 is TGTGCCAGCAGCTTAAGTTCGTCCTCGCTCAGCGAGCAGTTCTTC. It yields the protein CASSLSSSSLSEQFF.

This clonotype occurred many times. J is TRBJ2-1 and V is TRBV7-8; a possible D gene is TRBD1 (6 bases). The CDR3 contains 13 residues. In germline, CDR1 is SGHVS, CDR2 FQNEAQ. V was cut by 5 bases and J by 13 bases, with 18 bases left in between. This CDR3 is CASSIQGWQVQFF. Written as DNA, the CDR3 is TGTGCCAGCAGCATACAGGGTTGGCAGGTTCAGTTCTTC.

The CDR3 sequence: CASSSRRGSGANVLTF. The CDR3 DNA is TGCGCCAGCAGCTCCCGTCGAGGCTCTGGGGCCAACGTCCTGACTTTC. The gene calls are TRBV5-1 and TRBJ2-6; D unresolved. The CDR3 is made up of 16 amino acids. V was clipped by 3 bases and J by 0 bases, with 10 bases between them. CDR1 SGHRS and CDR2 YFSETQ come from the germline V gene.

The sample holds a few counts of this clonotype. The J gene is TRBJ2-2, the V gene TRBV29-1, with 7 bases identical to TRBD1. The CDR3 length is 16 residues. The germline V gene encodes CDR1 SQVTM and CDR2 ANQGSEA. The trim removed 5 bases at V and 0 bases at J, leaving 9 bases unmatched. For the CDR3, the DNA is TGCAGCGTTAGTGCCGTAGGGGGCGCGAACACCGGGGAGCTGTTTTTT. Protein product: CSVSAVGGANTGELFF.

This clonotype has just a few counts. The chain carries TRBV5-1 and TRBJ1-4; D is perhaps TRBD1 (6 bases). Germline-derived CDR1 and CDR2 are SGHRS and YFSETQ. Trimming took off 2 bases at V and 5 bases at J, with 13 bases between the two ends. This CDR3 is 15 amino acids long. This CDR3 is CASSLAGTLNEKLFF. In nucleotides, the CDR3 is TGCGCCAGCAGCTTAGCCGGGACATTGAATGAAAAACTGTTTTTT.

The table lists this clonotype with many counts. The chain employs TRBV29-1 and TRBJ2-2; the D is unclear. V dropped 8 bases and J dropped 8 bases, with 24 bases sitting between them. The germline gives CDR1 SQVTM, CDR2 ANQGSEA. There are 15 residues in the CDR3. The CDR3 DNA follows: TGCAGCCCTGGGTCGGCCCGCTTTTGTACGGGGGAGCTGTTTTTT. It is translated as CSPGSARFCTGELFF.

The chain uses TRBV20-1 and TRBJ2-7; the match to TRBD2 covers 7 bases. The CDR3 consists of 14 residues. V was clipped by 6 bases and J by 3 bases; unmatched bases: 11. Germline-derived CDR1 and CDR2 are DFQATT and SNEGSKA (reference sequence). The CDR3 sequence is CSAPSRWEGYEQYF. As DNA, the CDR3 is TGCAGTGCCCCATCAAGGTGGGAGGGCTACGAGCAGTACTTC.

This clonotype was found a few times. V and J are TRBV20-1 and TRBJ1-4; TRBD1 aligns across 7 bases. J gave up 4 bases and V 4 bases, and 3 bases lay outside the gene matches. The CDR3 totals 13 residues. Germline V gene lookup returns CDR1 DFQATT and CDR2 SNEGSKA (reference sequence). The CDR3 DNA sequence: TGCAGTGCTAACACAGGGGTTAATGAAAAACTGTTTTTT. It yields the protein CSANTGVNEKLFF.

At least ten counts were recorded for this clonotype. The genes are TRBV20-1 and TRBJ1-6; 7 positions match TRBD1. This CDR3 comprises 16 residues. The V gene end was trimmed by 0 bases and the J gene end by 8 bases; junction bases not matched to a gene: 10. CDR1 is DFQATT, CDR2 SNEGSKA, per germline (reference sequence). CDR3 residues: CSARDQGRGDHSPLHF. The CDR3 DNA sequence: TGCAGTGCTAGAGATCAGGGCAGGGGGGACCATTCACCCCTCCACTTT.

This clonotype occurred many times. This chain uses TRBV7-2 with TRBJ2-7; 11 nucleotides align to TRBD2. Germline lookup yields CDR1 SGHTA and CDR2 FQGNSA. The ends lost 5 bases at V and 4 bases at J; junction bases unmatched: 10. The CDR3 has 16 amino acids. CDR3 in amino acids: CASSQRVGTSGYEQYF. CDR3 nucleotide sequence: TGTGCCAGCAGCCAAAGGGTGGGGACTAGCGGATACGAGCAGTACTTC.

The table lists this clonotype with a few counts. V gene TRBV10-1 combines with J gene TRBJ2-1; D gene unclear. V lost 0 bases and J 1 base, leaving 10 bases between the germline ends. The CDR3 contains 16 residues. The germline CDR1 and CDR2 sequences are WNHNN and SYGVQD (reference sequence). The CDR3 loop is CASSESIRVSYNEQFF. For the CDR3, the DNA is TGCGCCAGCAGTGAGTCGATCCGGGTTTCCTACAATGAGCAGTTCTTC.

This clonotype was observed at least ten times. The chain recombines TRBV7-2 with TRBJ2-7; D gene ambiguous. CDR3 length: 12 residues. V dropped 1 base and J dropped 11 bases, with 12 bases sitting between them. CDR1 SGHTA and CDR2 FQGNSA come from the germline V gene. The CDR3 protein is CASSLGRTGKYF. CDR3 nucleotide sequence: TGTGCCAGCAGCTTAGGCAGAACCGGAAAGTACTTC.

The V and J genes are TRBV9 and TRBJ2-1; 8 bases align to TRBD2. This CDR3 spans 15 amino acids. In germline, CDR1 is SGDLS, CDR2 YYNGEE. The V segment lost 4 bases and the J segment 6 bases; nucleotides outside the gene matches: 9. The CDR3 spells CASSPTGTRLNEQFF. The CDR3 nucleotides are TGTGCCAGCAGCCCCACCGGGACTAGGCTCAATGAGCAGTTCTTC.

This clonotype was counted a few times. The V gene is TRBV5-1, the J gene TRBJ2-7; either TRBD1 or TRBD2 may supply D (6 bases each). The V end lost 4 bases, the J end lost 1 base, and 15 bases lay between the germline ends. Germline V CDR1 and CDR2: SGHRS, YFSETQ. The CDR3 contains 15 residues. CDR3 region: CASSPPRGLSYEQYF. The CDR3 coding sequence is TGCGCCAGCAGCCCGCCCAGGGGACTGTCCTACGAGCAGTACTTC.

This clonotype was counted a few times. The V and J genes are TRBV7-9 and TRBJ2-5, with 8 bases that match TRBD2. This CDR3 comprises 16 residues. From germline, CDR1 is SEHNR and CDR2 FQNEAQ (reference sequence). J lost 4 bases, V lost 5 bases, and 12 bases had no gene match. CDR3 loop: CASSPTSANLGETQYF. DNA for the CDR3: TGTGCCAGCAGCCCGACTAGCGCGAACCTGGGAGAGACCCAGTACTTC.

This clonotype has only a few counts. The J gene is TRBJ2-3, the V gene TRBV12-3 or TRBV12-4; D is undetermined. The length of the CDR3 is 15 residues. Trimming took off 3 bases at V and 0 bases at J, with 10 bases between the two ends. CDR3 DNA sequence: TGTGCCAGCAGTTTTCGCCTAGACAGCACAGATACGCAGTATTTT. It is translated as CASSFRLDSTDTQYF.

This clonotype was seen more than once but under ten times. The V gene is TRBV6-4, the J gene TRBJ1-1; unclear D gene. CDR1 is MRHNA and CDR2 is SNTAGT in the germline V gene. This CDR3 is built from 13 residues. The germline V and J ends were trimmed by 2 bases and 3 bases, with 7 bases remaining between them. The CDR3 nucleotides read TGTGCCAGCAGTGACGGTGTGGACACTGAAGCTTTCTTT. This gives the protein CASSDGVDTEAFF.

This sequence joins TRBV7-2 and TRBJ1-5; D gene uncertain. This CDR3 contains 14 residues. Trimming pared 3 bases from V and 0 bases from J, leaving 6 bases between. The germline CDR1 and CDR2 sequences are SGHTA and FQGNSA. The CDR3 reads CASSFIYSNQPQHF. As DNA, the CDR3 is TGTGCCAGCAGCTTTATTTATAGCAATCAGCCCCAGCATTTT. Supplemented by reference TRBV7-2 and TRBJ1-5, the full variable domain reads GAGVSQSPSNKVTEKGKDVELRCDPISGHTALYWYRQSLGQGLEFLIYFQGNSAPDKSGLPSDRFSAERTGGSVSTLTIQRTQQEDSAVYLCASSFIYSNQPQHFGDGTRLSIL.

The chain joins TRBV29-1 to TRBJ2-7; TRBD2 matches at 9 bases. There are 14 residues in the CDR3. Trimming removed 6 bases from V and 7 bases from J; junction bases left unmatched: 13. Germline V CDR1 and CDR2: SQVTM, ANQGSEA. The CDR3 spells CSVAQQAGGGEQYF. The DNA of the CDR3 is TGCAGCGTGGCCCAACAAGCGGGAGGTGGTGAGCAGTACTTC.

The chain's CDR3 is CASSYPGGDGFF. The CDR3, as DNA: TGTGCCAGCAGTTACCCTGGGGGAGACGGGTTCTTC. V and J are TRBV6-2 or TRBV6-3 and TRBJ2-1; D possibly matches TRBD1 or TRBD2 (5 bases each). The CDR3 runs 12 residues. The germline CDR1 and CDR2 sequences are MNHEY and SVGEGT. V lost 2 bases to trimming and J lost 15 bases, with 14 bases between them.

The table lists this clonotype with a few counts. The V and J genes are TRBV4-2 and TRBJ1-1; weak D call: TRBD1 (5 bases). CDR3 size: 15 residues. CDR1 and CDR2 (germline): LGHNA, YNFKEQ. V was pared by 3 bases and J by 1 base, with 12 bases between. The CDR3 protein is CASSQGRGSNTEAFF. The CDR3 DNA sequence: TGTGCCAGCAGCCAGGGGAGGGGTTCGAACACTGAAGCTTTCTTT.

This clonotype was seen many times. The chain recombines TRBV6-5 with TRBJ1-2; possibly TRBD1 for D (5 bases). Trimming left V 2 bases short and J 8 bases short, with 18 bases between. The germline V gene encodes CDR1 MNHEY and CDR2 SVGAGI. This CDR3 has 15 amino acids. CDR3 sequence (DNA): TGTGCCAGCAGTTACAGCGGCAGGGTCGGAGACGGCTACACCTTC. It translates to CASSYSGRVGDGYTF.

This clonotype was recorded a few times. This chain connects TRBV12-3 or TRBV12-4 to TRBJ2-3; D ambiguous. V shed 3 bases and J shed 5 bases, with 9 bases lying between them. CDR3 size: 13 residues. The CDR3 region is CASSFGNRDTQYF. CDR3 nucleotides: TGTGCCAGCAGTTTTGGGAACAGAGATACGCAGTATTTT.

This chain joins TRBV5-1 and TRBJ2-5, with 9 positions matching TRBD1. The ends lost 2 bases at V and 5 bases at J; junction bases unmatched: 7. There are 15 residues in the CDR3. CDR1 is SGHRS, CDR2 YFSETQ, per germline. The CDR3 region is CASSLNRGRGETQYF. DNA for the CDR3: TGCGCCAGCAGCTTAAACAGGGGGCGCGGTGAGACCCAGTACTTC.

V is TRBV7-9 and J is TRBJ2-2, with 11 bases fitting TRBD2. This CDR3 has 16 residues. Germline loops: CDR1 SEHNR, CDR2 FQNEAQ (reference sequence). V lost 2 bases, J lost 7 bases, and 6 bases stayed unmatched. The CDR3 DNA sequence: TGTGCCAGCAGCTTAAAGTCTAGCGGGAGGATCGGGGAGCTGTTTTTT. Amino acids: CASSLKSSGRIGELFF.

This clonotype has ten or more counts. V is TRBV18 and J is TRBJ2-3; D unresolved. This CDR3 has 12 residues. The V end lost 3 bases, the J end lost 4 bases, and 5 bases lay between the germline ends. Germline V gene lookup returns CDR1 KGHSH and CDR2 LQKENI. CDR3 in amino acids: CASSPGADTQYF. CDR3 nucleotides: TGTGCCAGCTCACCTGGGGCAGATACGCAGTATTTT.

This clonotype was found many times. This sequence joins TRBV20-1 and TRBJ2-1; 10 bases align to TRBD2. V shed 6 bases, J shed 4 bases, and the junction held 9 bases outside the gene matches. The CDR3 consists of 15 residues. Per the germline V gene, CDR1 is DFQATT and CDR2 is SNEGSKA (reference sequence). The CDR3 spells CSARSGTSVYNEQFF. The CDR3 DNA is TGCAGTGCGAGATCCGGGACTAGCGTTTACAATGAGCAGTTCTTC.

This clonotype was observed at least ten times. The V call is TRBV29-1, the J call TRBJ2-7; TRBD2 agrees at 7 bases. V dropped 6 bases and J dropped 4; count of bases not matched to a gene: 6. CDR1 is SQVTM and CDR2 is ANQGSEA in the germline V gene. The CDR3 totals 12 residues. Written as DNA, the CDR3 is TGCAGCGTCCGACTAGCTGGTTACGAGCAGTACTTC. Its protein is CSVRLAGYEQYF.

This clonotype occurred a few times. The rearrangement joins TRBV6-5 to TRBJ1-3; D remains ambiguous. With 4 bases removed from V and 2 bases from J, the gap between germline ends came to 6 bases. The CDR3 runs 13 residues. The germline CDR1 and CDR2 sequences are MNHEY and SVGAGI. The CDR3 sequence is CASSFAPGNTIYF. The CDR3 region has the DNA TGTGCCAGCAGTTTTGCCCCTGGAAACACCATATATTTT.